This T cell receptor beta chain was observed in a study of blood T cell repertoires in COVID-19 (dated by TCRdb to about 2020). Notes on the research overall: Samples covering the acute and convalescent phases of COVID-19 were provided by collaborators in the United States, Italy and Spain. HLA class I and class II types, where available, came from metadata supplied by the sample provider rather than from assay-based typing. A de-identified subject ID, COVID-19 status, age in years and sex were almost always included in the sample metadata. The material from the prospective study consisted of cDNA or gDNA derived from T cells, B-cell-depleted T cells, or PBMCs. Samples came from the ongoing ImmuneRACE study (first 160 participants) plus 1,254 subjects from 6 global collaborators. Subjects who had been exposed to COVID-19, were actively infected with it, or had recovered from it provided the deeply sampled blood TCRbeta repertoires that made up the dataset. The repertoires were released in a freely available public database meant as a resource for research on the immune response to SARS-CoV-2.

TCRbeta CDR3 regions were amplified from genomic DNA using the immunoSEQ Assay, a bias-controlled multiplex PCR. The original methods were these. The number of nucleated cells in each sample was estimated from the amplification of reference gene primers within the assay. To quantify the absolute abundance of each unique TCRbeta CDR3 rearrangement, sequence reads were collapsed and filtered. Productive Simpson clonality was computed per sample as the square root of Simpson's diversity index over productive rearrangements. The clones in this table, taken by TCRdb from immuneACCESS, are in-frame only. Not every clone is retained; where verified, under half of the shortfall comes from an unresolved V gene, and the cause of the rest is unknown. V and J calls and clone size are as listed in that table; D and trimming were resolved from the DNA. The sample yields over 45,000 clones; roughly 87% were counted once. Together, the top ten hold nearly 7.5% of the sample.

The full study reports these points: The amount of clinical and demographic metadata varied by source and participant and was provided uncurated.

A note on this clone: The antigen it binds to is not known. Base qualities were left out, and no much larger clone turns up one base away.

The collaborating institutions used their own protocols to collect whole blood in K2EDTA tubes. For TCRbeta analysis, collaborators shipped samples as frozen whole blood, isolated PBMCs, or DNA extracted from either of those sample types. The sequence derives from a man in his fifties or sixties with active COVID-19. Sequencing was carried out using peripheral blood.

The CDR3: CASSQTANTEAFF. In nucleotides, the sequence is TGTGCCAGCTCTCAGACAGCGAACACTGAAGCTTTCTTT. The chain employs TRBV18 and TRBJ1-1, with a weak D call of TRBD1 (5 bases match). The CDR3 runs 13 amino acids, cysteine and phenylalanine included. The only DNA kept is the CDR3, 39 bases in frame from the first base. The junction shows trimming of 6 bases on V and 1 base on J, plus 9 bases between the germline ends. CDR1 and CDR2, per the germline V gene, are KGHSH and LQKENI.